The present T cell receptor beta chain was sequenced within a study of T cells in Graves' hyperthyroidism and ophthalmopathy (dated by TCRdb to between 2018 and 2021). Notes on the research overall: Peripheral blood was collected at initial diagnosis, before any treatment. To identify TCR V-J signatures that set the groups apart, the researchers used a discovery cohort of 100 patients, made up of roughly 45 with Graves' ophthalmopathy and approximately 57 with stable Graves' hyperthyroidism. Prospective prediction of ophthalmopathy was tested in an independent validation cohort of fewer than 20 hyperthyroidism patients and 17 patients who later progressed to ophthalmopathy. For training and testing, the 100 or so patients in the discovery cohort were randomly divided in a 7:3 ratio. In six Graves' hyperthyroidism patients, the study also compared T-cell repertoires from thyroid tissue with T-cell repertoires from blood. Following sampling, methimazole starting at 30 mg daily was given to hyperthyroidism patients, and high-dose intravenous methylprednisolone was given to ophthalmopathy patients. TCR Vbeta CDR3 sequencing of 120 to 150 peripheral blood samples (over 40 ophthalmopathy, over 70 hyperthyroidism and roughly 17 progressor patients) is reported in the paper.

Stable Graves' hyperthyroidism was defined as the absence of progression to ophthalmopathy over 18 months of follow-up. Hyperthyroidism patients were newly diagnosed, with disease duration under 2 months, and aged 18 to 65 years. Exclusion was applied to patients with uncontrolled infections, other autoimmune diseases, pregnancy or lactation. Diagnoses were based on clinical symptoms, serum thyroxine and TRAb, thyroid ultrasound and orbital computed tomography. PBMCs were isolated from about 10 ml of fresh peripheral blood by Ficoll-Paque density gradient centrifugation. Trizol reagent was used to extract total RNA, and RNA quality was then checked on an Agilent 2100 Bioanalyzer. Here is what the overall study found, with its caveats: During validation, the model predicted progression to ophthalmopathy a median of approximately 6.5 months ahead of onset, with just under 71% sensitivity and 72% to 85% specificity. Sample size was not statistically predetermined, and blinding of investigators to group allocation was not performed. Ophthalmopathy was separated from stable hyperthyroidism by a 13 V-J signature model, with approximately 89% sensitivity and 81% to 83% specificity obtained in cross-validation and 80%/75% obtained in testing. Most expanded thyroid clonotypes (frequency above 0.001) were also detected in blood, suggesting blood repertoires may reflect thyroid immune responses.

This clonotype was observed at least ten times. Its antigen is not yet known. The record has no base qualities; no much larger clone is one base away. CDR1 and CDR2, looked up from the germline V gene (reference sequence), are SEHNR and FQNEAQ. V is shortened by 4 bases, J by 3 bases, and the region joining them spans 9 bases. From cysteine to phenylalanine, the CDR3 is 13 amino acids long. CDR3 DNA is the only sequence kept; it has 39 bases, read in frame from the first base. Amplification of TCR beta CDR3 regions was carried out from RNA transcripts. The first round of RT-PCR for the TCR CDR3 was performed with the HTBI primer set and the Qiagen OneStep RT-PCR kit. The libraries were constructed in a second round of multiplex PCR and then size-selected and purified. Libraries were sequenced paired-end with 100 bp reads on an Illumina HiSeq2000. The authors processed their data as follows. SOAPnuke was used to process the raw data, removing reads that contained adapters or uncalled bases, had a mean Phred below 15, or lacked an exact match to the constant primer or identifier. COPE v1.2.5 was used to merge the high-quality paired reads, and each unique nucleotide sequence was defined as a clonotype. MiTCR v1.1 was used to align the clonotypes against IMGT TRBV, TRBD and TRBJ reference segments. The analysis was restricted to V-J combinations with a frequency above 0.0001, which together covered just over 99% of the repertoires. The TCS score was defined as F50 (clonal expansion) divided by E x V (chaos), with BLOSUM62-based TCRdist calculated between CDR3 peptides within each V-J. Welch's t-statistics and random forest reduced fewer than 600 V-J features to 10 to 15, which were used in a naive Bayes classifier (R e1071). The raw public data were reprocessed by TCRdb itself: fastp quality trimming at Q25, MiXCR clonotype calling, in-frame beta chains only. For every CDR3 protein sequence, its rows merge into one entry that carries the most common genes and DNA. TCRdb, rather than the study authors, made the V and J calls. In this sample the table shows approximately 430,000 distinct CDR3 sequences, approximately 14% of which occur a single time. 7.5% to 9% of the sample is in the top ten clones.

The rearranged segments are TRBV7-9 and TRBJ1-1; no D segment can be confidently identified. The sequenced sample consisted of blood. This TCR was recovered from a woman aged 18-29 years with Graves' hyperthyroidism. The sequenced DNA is TGTGCCAGCAGCTCCCATGGCGACACTGAAGCTTTCTTT. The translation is CASSSHGDTEAFF.